What follows are 18 T cell receptor beta chains derived from one specimen sequenced in a study of blood T cell repertoires in COVID-19. Using immunoSEQ multiplex PCR, the repertoire was profiled, and TCRdb retains in-frame clones only, with some absent. The sample yields about 230,000 clones, 84% seen once. The sequenced sample was peripheral blood. The receptors were gathered from a woman in her thirties or forties who had recovered from COVID-19.

This clone was seen more than once but under ten times. This chain joins TRBV6-5 and TRBJ2-7; the D gene is possibly TRBD1 (6 bases). Trimming took 5 bases from V and 3 from J, leaving 11 bases between them. Germline CDR1 and CDR2: MNHEY and SVGAGI. The CDR3 covers 13 residues. The CDR3 nucleotides read TGTGCCAGCAGTACTACGGACAGCTACGAGCAGTACTTC. Protein sequence: CASSTTDSYEQYF.

The genes are TRBV7-2 and TRBJ2-3; D is ambiguous. V was trimmed by 2 bases and J by 2 bases, leaving 8 bases between them. Germline V gene sequence: CDR1 SGHTA, CDR2 FQGNSA. The CDR3 extends over 14 amino acids. The CDR3, as DNA: TGTGCCAGCAGCTTAATCTCTATCACAGATACGCAGTATTTT. Amino acid sequence: CASSLISITDTQYF.

V usage is TRBV5-1 and J usage is TRBJ2-7; 11 positions agree with TRBD1. Germline CDR1 and CDR2: SGHRS and YFSETQ. V trimming: 2 bases; J trimming: 5 bases; junction bases outside the gene matches: 3. This CDR3 has 14 residues. This CDR3 is CASSLGQGAHEQYF. The CDR3 bases are TGCGCCAGCAGCTTAGGACAGGGGGCCCACGAGCAGTACTTC.

This chain uses TRBV19 with TRBJ1-1; TRBD1 matches at 7 bases. Germline values: CDR1 LNHDA, CDR2 SQIVND (reference sequence). The junction had 6 bases not matched to a gene; V was cut back by 5 bases and J by 3 bases. This CDR3 has 14 residues. CDR3 sequence (DNA): TGTGCCAGTAGTCCGAGGGGGCGGTACACTGAAGCTTTCTTT. Residues: CASSPRGRYTEAFF.

The chain links TRBV19 to TRBJ1-1; D is unclear. The CDR3 runs 16 residues. Trimming took off 1 base at V and 2 bases at J, with 14 bases between the two ends. The germline gives CDR1 LNHDA, CDR2 SQIVND (reference sequence). The CDR3: CASSIGEIGSNTEAFF. The CDR3 DNA sequence: TGTGCCAGTAGTATAGGGGAGATTGGGAGCAACACTGAAGCTTTCTTT.

The V call is TRBV3-1 (or the pseudogene TRBV3-2), the J call TRBJ2-5, with TRBD2 matching over 11 bases. Germline V gene sequence: CDR1 LGHDT, CDR2 YNNKEL (reference sequence). V shed 4 bases, J shed 5 bases, and the junction held 9 bases outside the gene matches. The CDR3 length is 16 residues. In nucleotides, the CDR3 is TGTGCCAGCAGCCCAGGTAGCGGGGGGGCCTGGGAGACCCAGTACTTC. Its translation is CASSPGSGGAWETQYF.

The chain joins TRBV18 to TRBJ1-2, with 9 bases lining up with TRBD1. Germline-derived CDR1 and CDR2 are KGHSH and LQKENI. V lost 6 bases and J lost 5; bases outside the gene matches: 4. The CDR3 runs to 13 residues. The CDR3 reads CASSADRGYGYTF. CDR3 in DNA: TGTGCCAGCTCGGCGGACAGGGGATATGGCTACACCTTC.

This rearrangement joins TRBV15 to TRBJ2-1; a possible D gene is TRBD1 (6 bases). The CDR3 contains 17 residues. V was clipped by 1 base and J by 0 bases, with 13 bases between them. Germline assignment: CDR1 LNHNV and CDR2 YYDKDF (reference sequence). CDR3 protein: CATSRVRTASSYNEQFF. The DNA of the CDR3 is TGTGCCACCAGCAGAGTGAGGACAGCCAGCTCCTACAATGAGCAGTTCTTC.

This clone was observed a few times. This chain uses TRBV15 with TRBJ2-1, with 11 nucleotides matching TRBD2. Germline V gives CDR1 LNHNV, CDR2 YYDKDF (reference sequence). Losses at the gene ends were 6 bases for V and 2 bases for J; bases not matched to a gene: 12. The CDR3 totals 18 residues. The CDR3 DNA reads as TGTGCCACCAGAGGGTTTAGCGGGGGGGCTATAACCTACAATGAGCAGTTCTTC. It codes for CATRGFSGGAITYNEQFF.

V usage is TRBV29-1 and J usage is TRBJ1-1, with unresolved D. Trimming removed 2 bases at V and 0 bases at J, with 10 bases between. The CDR3 is 14 residues long. Germline V gene data show CDR1 as SQVTM and CDR2 as ANQGSEA. CDR3 residues: CSVEPGYLNTEAFF. The CDR3 bases are TGCAGCGTTGAACCAGGTTACCTGAACACTGAAGCTTTCTTT.

In DNA, the CDR3 is TGTGCCAGCAGCCCAGGGGCGAGGAGGCAGCCCCAGCATTTT. It is translated as CASSPGARRQPQHF. The rearrangement links TRBV6-5 to TRBJ1-5; TRBD1 might be the D (6 bases). CDR3 size: 14 residues. Trimming removed 6 bases from V and 7 bases from J, with 16 bases in between. Germline lookup yields CDR1 MNHEY and CDR2 SVGAGI.

The chain recombines TRBV9 with TRBJ1-3; tentative D call: TRBD1 (6 bases). CDR3 length: 17 amino acids. Germline V CDR1 and CDR2: SGDLS, YYNGEE. The ends were cut back, 0 bases at V and 0 bases at J, with 13 bases in the middle. The CDR3 DNA sequence: TGTGCCAGCAGCGTAGAGTTGGACAGAAACTCTGGAAACACCATATATTTT. It is translated as CASSVELDRNSGNTIYF.

The chain is built from TRBV4-2 and TRBJ1-2, with TRBD1 as a possible D gene (6 bases). The germline V gene encodes CDR1 LGHNA and CDR2 YNFKEQ. This CDR3 has 15 residues. Trimming cost V 1 base and J 3 bases, with 12 bases left between them. The CDR3 here is CASSQATGSYYGYTF. CDR3 in DNA: TGTGCCAGCAGCCAAGCTACAGGGTCCTACTATGGCTACACCTTC.

The rearrangement uses TRBV5-1 and TRBJ1-5; no firm D call. Germline CDR1 and CDR2: SGHRS and YFSETQ. The CDR3 has 15 amino acids. V shed 0 bases and J shed 3 bases, with 10 bases lying between them. CDR3 coding DNA: TGCGCCAGCAGCTTGGGGGCAGATTTCAATCAGCCCCAGCATTTT. Residues: CASSLGADFNQPQHF. Filled out from reference TRBV5-1 and TRBJ1-5, the complete variable domain reads KAGVTQTPRYLIKTRGQQVTLSCSPISGHRSVSWYQQTPGQGLQFLFEYFSETQRNKGNFPGRFSGRQFSNSRSEMNVSTLELGDSALYLCASSLGADFNQPQHFGDGTRLSIL.

This chain uses TRBV29-1 with TRBJ1-2; 7 nucleotides align to TRBD1. The V segment lost 6 bases and the J segment 6 bases; nucleotides outside the gene matches: 7. Per the germline V gene, CDR1 is SQVTM and CDR2 is ANQGSEA. The CDR3 has 12 residues. CDR3 region: CSVVTGSDGYTF. In nucleotides, the CDR3 is TGCAGCGTAGTGACAGGGTCGGATGGCTACACCTTC. Variable domain in full (rest from reference TRBV29-1 and TRBJ1-2): SAVISQKPSRDICQRGTSLTIQCQVDSQVTMMFWYRQQPGQSLTLIATANQGSEATYESGFVIDKFPISRPNLTFSTLTVSNMSPEDSSIYLCSVVTGSDGYTFGSGTRLTVV.

This clone came up many times. The chain uses TRBV11-3 and TRBJ2-2, with D unclear. Looked up from germline, CDR1 is SGHNT and CDR2 is YENEEA. V lost 5 bases to trimming and J lost 1 base, with 8 bases between them. The CDR3 length is 14 residues. The CDR3 loop reads CASSRDMNTGELFF. The CDR3 DNA follows: TGTGCCAGCAGCCGAGATATGAACACCGGGGAGCTGTTTTTT.

This chain connects TRBV9 to TRBJ2-7, with TRBD2 matching 9 bases. V shed 0 bases and J 4 bases; nucleotides not matched to a gene: 8. Germline loops: CDR1 SGDLS, CDR2 YYNGEE. This CDR3 has 16 amino acids. The CDR3 DNA sequence: TGTGCCAGCAGCGTAGATCGGGCGGGGGGGCCGTACGAGCAGTACTTC. This sequence encodes CASSVDRAGGPYEQYF.

This clone was detected once. J is TRBJ1-6 and V is TRBV3-1 (or the pseudogene TRBV3-2); D is perhaps TRBD1 (6 bases). Trimming stripped 6 bases from V and 4 bases from J, with 13 bases between. There are 15 residues in the CDR3. Germline values: CDR1 LGHDT, CDR2 YNNKEL (reference sequence). The CDR3: CASRPGQNYNSPLHF. Here the CDR3 DNA reads TGTGCCAGCAGACCCGGACAGAATTATAATTCACCCCTCCACTTT.